This T cell receptor beta chain derives from a study of radiation and T cells in renal cell carcinoma. Concerning this clone: The antigen is undetermined.

Study results and caveats: In blood, top tumor clones expanded by 2 weeks, shrinking by 4.

Time point here: blood 4 weeks post-SBRT, at nephrectomy. Treatment denoted: 15 Gy SBRT to primary tumor, nephrectomy 4 weeks later. This renal cell carcinoma was of the clear cell type. The CDR3 runs to 14 residues. Germline V gene sequence: CDR1 LNHDA, CDR2 SQIVND (reference sequence). The ends were cut back, 6 bases at V and 1 base at J, with 12 bases in the middle. The repertoire was sequenced with immunoSEQ multiplex PCR; TCRdb's copy has only in-frame clones and lacks some. Here the sample spans about 170,000 clones, 88% being singletons. The chain has TRBV19 and TRBJ1-1; the D gene is possibly TRBD1 (5 bases). The TCR comes from a woman aged 45-59 years with renal cell carcinoma. The input for sequencing was blood, taken from a patient whose treatment included radiotherapy and nephrectomy. The CDR3 DNA is TGTGCCAGTAGGGTACAGGTGCAGAACACTGAAGCTTTCTTT. It translates to CASRVQVQNTEAFF. Supplemented by reference TRBV19 and TRBJ1-1, the full variable domain reads DGGITQSPKYLFRKEGQNVTLSCEQNLNHDAMYWYRQDPGQGLRLIYYSQIVNDFQKGDIAEGYSVSREKKESFPLTVTSAQKNPTAFYLCASRVQVQNTEAFFGQGTRLTVV.